A single sample is the source of the 6 T cell receptor beta chains below, sequenced in a study of response to subunit inactivated influenza vaccine. TCRdb independently ran MiXCR on the RT-PCR reads; one entry per CDR3 protein. The sample shows 400,000 to 650,000 distinct CDR3 sequences, 6% to 9% of them seen only once. Source: PBMCs from blood, taken approximately 25 months after vaccination. These receptors all come from a man between 50 and 75 years old who received an inactivated influenza vaccine.

This clonotype was seen repeatedly, ten times or more. The chain has TRBV7-6 and TRBJ2-7; TRBD2 aligns across 7 bases. The trim removed 5 bases at V and 2 bases at J, leaving 6 bases unmatched. The length of the CDR3 is 14 residues. Germline V gene data show CDR1 as SGHVS and CDR2 as FNYEAQ. CDR3 nucleotides: TGTGCCAGCAGCCCCTTCAGCGGGGCCTACGAGCAGTACTTC. Protein: CASSPFSGAYEQYF.

Ten or more counts support this clonotype. This chain connects TRBV4-2 to TRBJ1-2; 8 bases line up with TRBD1. The CDR3 length is 15 residues. The V gene end was trimmed by 3 bases and the J gene end by 4 bases; junction bases not matched to a gene: 7. Germline CDR1 is LGHNA and CDR2 is YNFKEQ. The CDR3 nucleotides are TGTGCCAGCAGCCAGACCCAGGGGGCCGGCTATGGCTACACCTTC. It yields the protein CASSQTQGAGYGYTF.

This clonotype turned up a few times. The chain is built from TRBV2 and TRBJ1-2; a possible D gene is TRBD1 (5 bases). The CDR3 covers 16 residues. V was cut by 4 bases and J by 5 bases, with 20 bases left in between. Germline CDR1 reads SNHLY; CDR2 reads FYNNEI. CDR3 sequence (DNA): TGTGCCAGCAGTGGCCTCCAGAACAGGCCTTGGTATGGCTACACCTTC. It specifies CASSGLQNRPWYGYTF.

This clonotype has only a few counts. The chain employs TRBV7-6 and TRBJ2-3; 9 bases are shared with TRBD2. V lost 5 bases, J lost 5 bases, and 14 bases stayed unmatched. CDR3 length: 17 amino acids. CDR1 SGHVS and CDR2 FNYEAQ come from the germline V gene. The CDR3 region is CASSPGGSGGLGDTQYF. The CDR3 region has the DNA TGTGCCAGCAGCCCAGGGGGTAGCGGGGGTTTAGGAGATACGCAGTATTTT.

This clonotype was picked up many times. V gene TRBV7-2 combines with J gene TRBJ2-1; unclear D gene. The CDR3 is 13 residues long. Germline-derived CDR1 and CDR2 are SGHTA and FQGNSA. The V and J ends lost 7 bases and 6 bases respectively, with 13 bases between them. CDR3 sequence: CASNEGPVNEQFF. The CDR3 DNA follows: TGTGCCAGCAACGAAGGACCTGTCAATGAGCAGTTCTTC.

This clonotype was counted many times. This rearrangement joins TRBV6-5 to TRBJ1-1; D remains unclear. The CDR3 contains 14 residues. V lost 4 bases and J lost 1, with 10 bases in between. Germline CDR1 reads MNHEY; CDR2 reads SVGAGI. The CDR3 protein is CASSSPSENTEAFF. The CDR3 DNA is TGTGCCAGCAGTTCGCCCTCGGAGAACACTGAAGCTTTCTTT.